These T cell receptor beta chains were read from a single sample in a study of T cell clonotyping in hematopoietic cell transplantation. Data came from immunoSEQ multiplex PCR; TCRdb stores just in-frame clones and leaves some out. Of roughly 48,000 clones in the sample, roughly four fifths were seen once. The sequences come from peripheral blood mononuclear cells, collected before stem cell transplant. The receptor set was obtained from a man aged 55 to 70 with myelodysplastic syndrome. Some clones in this sample may be carry-over from other donors' samples. Both conserved end residues are part of each CDR3. The D gene is left open where the match is weak. Only part of the rows carry a size: once, few, many, or a class if the clone is expanded.

D	size	V	J	DNA	CDR3
.	few	TRBV7-2	TRBJ2-3	TGTGCCAGCAGCTTAGACAGTTTTTCCACAGATACGCAGTATTTT	CASSLDSFSTDTQYF
TRBD1	.	TRBV7-9	TRBJ1-6	TGTGCCATTCGACAGGGAAACTCACCCCTCCACTTT	CAIRQGNSPLHF
.	few	TRBV18	TRBJ1-5	TGTGCCAGCTCCCTAACGGCCAGGGCGGTAGGTCGCAATCAGCCCCAGCATTTT	CASSLTARAVGRNQPQHF
.	.	TRBV19	TRBJ2-3	TGTGCCAGTAGTCTAGGTAGCGGATACACAGATACGCAGTATTTT	CASSLGSGYTDTQYF
TRBD1	few	TRBV4-1	TRBJ2-5	TGCGCCAGCAGCCAAGATCCGGGGACAGCCCAAGAGACCCAGTACTTC	CASSQDPGTAQETQYF
.	.	TRBV6-5	TRBJ2-3	TGTGCCAGCAGTTTCTGGACAGATACGCAGTATTTT	CASSFWTDTQYF
.	.	TRBV21-1	TRBJ2-7	TGTGCCAGCAGCATACTCCCTACCGACCGGGACAGGGCCCACGAGCAGTACTTC	CASSILPTDRDRAHEQYF
TRBD2	.	TRBV9	TRBJ2-7	TGTGCCAGCAGCCTTAGCGGGGGGGCGGGGGAGCAGTACTTC	CASSLSGGAGEQYF
.	few	TRBV28	TRBJ1-6	TGTGCCAGCAGTAACAATAAGGGCTCACCCCTCCACTTT	CASSNNKGSPLHF
.	.	TRBV7-2	TRBJ2-1	TGTGCCAGCAGCCAGGCGGGCTCCTACAATGAGCAGTTCTTC	CASSQAGSYNEQFF
.	.	TRBV6-6	TRBJ1-5	TGTGCCAGCAGTTACTCGGGCAGGGTAAAACATTTT	CASSYSGRVKHF
TRBD1	.	TRBV19	TRBJ1-2	TGTGCCAGTAGATCACAGGGGGCTGGCTACACCTTC	CASRSQGAGYTF
TRBD1	.	TRBV2	TRBJ1-3	TGTGCCAGTAGGACAGGGGTCTTTTCTGGAAACACCATATATTTT	CASRTGVFSGNTIYF
.	.	TRBV29-1	TRBJ2-3	TGCAGCGTTGAAGATAGCACAGATACGCAGTATTTT	CSVEDSTDTQYF
.	few	TRBV9	TRBJ1-1	TGTGCCAGCAGCCCGAGACAGGAACTTGAAGCTTTCTTT	CASSPRQELEAFF
.	.	TRBV7-6	TRBJ1-5	TGTGCCAGCAGCCCGGGGAGGGATCAGCCCCAGCATTTT	CASSPGRDQPQHF
.	.	TRBV4-3	TRBJ1-3	TGCGCCAGCAGCCAAGCTGGAAACACCATATATTTT	CASSQAGNTIYF
.	.	TRBV20-1	TRBJ2-5	TGCAGTGCTAGAGTTGGGGAGACCCAGTACTTC	CSARVGETQYF
TRBD2	.	TRBV7-2	TRBJ2-2	TGTGCCAGCAGCTCCGGGACTAGCGGCACCGGGGAGCTGTTTTTT	CASSSGTSGTGELFF
.	.	TRBV30	TRBJ1-3	TGTGCCTGGGGATTTGACAGCCACTCTGGAAACACCATATATTTT	CAWGFDSHSGNTIYF
.	.	TRBV5-6	TRBJ2-3	TGTGCCAGCAGCTCAGGGATGGGAGATACGCAGTATTTT	CASSSGMGDTQYF
.	.	TRBV7-2	TRBJ1-3	TGTGCCAGCAGCTTAGTAGGGTATGGAAACACCATATATTTT	CASSLVGYGNTIYF
.	.	TRBV2	TRBJ2-7	TGTGCCAGCATCGGGGCAGCTTCCTACGAGCAGTACTTC	CASIGAASYEQYF
.	.	TRBV7-2	TRBJ1-1	TGTGCCAGCAGCTTGCCCTCCTTAATGAACACTGAAGCTTTCTTT	CASSLPSLMNTEAFF
.	.	TRBV5-6	TRBJ1-3	TGTGCCAGCAGCTCGCTGGACACCAACTCTGGAAACACCATATATTTT	CASSSLDTNSGNTIYF
.	few	TRBV2	TRBJ1-5	TGTGCCAGCAGGGGCGCAAGCAATCAGCCCCAGCATTTT	CASRGASNQPQHF
TRBD2	.	TRBV15	TRBJ2-7	TGTGCCACCAGCAGAGATCGGGGGGGGCTCTACGAGCAGTACTTC	CATSRDRGGLYEQYF
.	.	TRBV25-1	TRBJ2-6	TGTGCCAGCAGCGCCCCTGGGGCCAACGTCCTGACTTTC	CASSAPGANVLTF
TRBD2	.	TRBV9	TRBJ2-2	TGTGCCAGCAGCGTAGTAGCGGGGGGCCGACAGGAGCTGTTTTTT	CASSVVAGGRQELFF
TRBD2	once	TRBV30	TRBJ2-1	TGTGCCTGGCGCCGGGGGGGGGCCTCCTACAATGAGCAGTTCTTC	CAWRRGGASYNEQFF
.	.	TRBV7-2	TRBJ2-5	TGTGCCAGCAGCTTATACCAAGAGACCCAGTACTTC	CASSLYQETQYF
.	.	TRBV6-5	TRBJ1-1	TGTGCCAGCAGTTACTCGGGGTCTGGACCGCAAGCTTTCTTT	CASSYSGSGPQAFF
.	.	TRBV11-2	TRBJ2-1	TGTGCCAGCAGCTTAGGTGGGGGGCGCTCCTACAATGAGCAGTTCTTC	CASSLGGGRSYNEQFF
.	few	TRBV16	TRBJ1-1	TGTGCCAGCAGCCAACGGTCGGGGGGCGGAAAAGCTTTCTTT	CASSQRSGGGKAFF
.	.	TRBV18	TRBJ1-5	TGTGCCAGCTCGAGAGGGGTAAATCAGCCCCAGCATTTT	CASSRGVNQPQHF
.	.	TRBV5-1	TRBJ2-3	TGCGCCAGCAGCTTCCAAAGCTCAGGGGGGACAGATACGCAGTATTTT	CASSFQSSGGTDTQYF
.	.	TRBV7-6	TRBJ2-5	TGTGCCAGCAGCTCACCACGTTTGTTGGCCCAGTACTTC	CASSSPRLLAQYF
TRBD2	.	TRBV7-6	TRBJ2-5	TGTGCCAGCAGCTTAGTGGGACTAGCGGGGGCAGAGACCCAGTACTTC	CASSLVGLAGAETQYF
TRBD1	.	TRBV15	TRBJ1-2	TGTGCCACCAGCAGAGGAGGGACAGGTTCGCACGGCTACACCTTC	CATSRGGTGSHGYTF
.	.	TRBV7-6	TRBJ1-6	TGTGCCAGCAGCTTAGCGGGACGGGATTCACCCCTCCACTTT	CASSLAGRDSPLHF
TRBD2	.	TRBV5-6	TRBJ2-5	TGTGCCAGCAGCTTGTATAAAAAGGCTAGCGGTTCCCAAGAGACCCAGTACTTC	CASSLYKKASGSQETQYF
.	.	TRBV2	TRBJ2-3	TGTGCCAGCAGCCCTGGACAGAGCACAGATACGCAGTATTTT	CASSPGQSTDTQYF
TRBD1	few	TRBV4-1	TRBJ2-2	TGCGCCAGCAGCCTGGCAGGGGGACAGGGGAACACCGGGGAGCTGTTTTTT	CASSLAGGQGNTGELFF
.	.	TRBV5-6	TRBJ2-1	TGTGCCAGCAGCTTGGGGAGGGACAGCCCCTACAATGAGCAGTTCTTC	CASSLGRDSPYNEQFF
.	.	TRBV9	TRBJ1-5	TGTGCCAGCAGCGTTGAGGCAGGAGATCAGCCCCAGCATTTT	CASSVEAGDQPQHF
.	.	TRBV5-1	TRBJ1-4	TGCGCCAGCAGCTTGTCGCCGGGGGGCGATGAAAAACTGTTTTTT	CASSLSPGGDEKLFF
.	.	TRBV5-8	TRBJ1-2	TGTGCCAGCAGCTCGCAAGCTAACTATGGCTACACCTTC	CASSSQANYGYTF
.	few	TRBV10-2	TRBJ1-6	TGCGCCAGCAGTGGGACAGCCAGTTATAATTCACCCCTCCACTTT	CASSGTASYNSPLHF
.	.	TRBV27	TRBJ2-7	TGTGCCAGCAGTCGACTCTTCTCCTACGAGCAGTACTTC	CASSRLFSYEQYF
.	.	TRBV16	TRBJ2-1	TGTGCCAGCAGCCAAGTTCAGGCGCAGAATGAGCAGTTCTTC	CASSQVQAQNEQFF
.	.	TRBV6-1	TRBJ1-3	TGTGCCAGCAGTAAAGGACAGAGCTACCTCTCTGGAAACACCATATATTTT	CASSKGQSYLSGNTIYF
.	.	TRBV10-3	TRBJ1-3	TGTGCCATCAGTGAGTCGGGTTCCGGAAACACCATATATTTT	CAISESGSGNTIYF
.	.	TRBV30	TRBJ1-4	TGTGCCTGGAGGGACCCCATCCGAGAAAAACTGTTTTTT	CAWRDPIREKLFF
.	.	TRBV21-1	TRBJ2-2	TGTGCCAGCAGCGAAGGTTGGACTGCGAACACCGGGGAGCTGTTTTTT	CASSEGWTANTGELFF
.	few	TRBV10-3	TRBJ1-6	TGTGCCATCGGAATCGACAGAAGTTCACCCCTCCACTTT	CAIGIDRSSPLHF